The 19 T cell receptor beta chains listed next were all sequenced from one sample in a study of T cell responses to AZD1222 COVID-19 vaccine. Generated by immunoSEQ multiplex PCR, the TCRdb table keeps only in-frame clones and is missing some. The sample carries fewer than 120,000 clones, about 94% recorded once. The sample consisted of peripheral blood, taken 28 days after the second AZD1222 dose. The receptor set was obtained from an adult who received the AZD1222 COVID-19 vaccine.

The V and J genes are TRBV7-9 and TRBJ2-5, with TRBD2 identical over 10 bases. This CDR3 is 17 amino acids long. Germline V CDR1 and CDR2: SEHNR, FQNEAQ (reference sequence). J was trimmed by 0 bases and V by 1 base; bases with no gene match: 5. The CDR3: CASSLGTSGLYQETQYF. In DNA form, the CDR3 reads TGTGCCAGCAGCTTAGGGACTAGCGGACTGTACCAAGAGACCCAGTACTTC.

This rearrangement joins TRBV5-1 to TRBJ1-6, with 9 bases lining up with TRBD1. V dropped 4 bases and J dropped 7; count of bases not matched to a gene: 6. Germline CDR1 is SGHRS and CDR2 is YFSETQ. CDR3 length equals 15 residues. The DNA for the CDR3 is TGCGCCAGCAGCCCGGGGACAGGGAGAAATTCACCCCTCCACTTT. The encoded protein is CASSPGTGRNSPLHF.

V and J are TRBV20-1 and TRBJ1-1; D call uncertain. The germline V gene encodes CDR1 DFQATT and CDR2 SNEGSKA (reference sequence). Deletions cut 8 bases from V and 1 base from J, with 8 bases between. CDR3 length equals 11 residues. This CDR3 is CSFLANTEAFF. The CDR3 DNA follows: TGCAGTTTTTTAGCGAACACTGAAGCTTTCTTT.

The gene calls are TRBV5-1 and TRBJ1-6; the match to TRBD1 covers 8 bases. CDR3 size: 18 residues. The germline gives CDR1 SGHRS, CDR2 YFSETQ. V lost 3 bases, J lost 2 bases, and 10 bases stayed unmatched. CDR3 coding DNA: TGCGCCAGCAGCTCGGGACAGGTTATTGGGGCCTATAATTCACCCCTCCACTTT. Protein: CASSSGQVIGAYNSPLHF.

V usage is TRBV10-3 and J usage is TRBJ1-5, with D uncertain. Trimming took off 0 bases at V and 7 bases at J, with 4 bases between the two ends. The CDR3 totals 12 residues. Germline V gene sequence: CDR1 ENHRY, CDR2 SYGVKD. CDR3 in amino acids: CAISESGQPQHF. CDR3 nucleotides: TGTGCCATCAGTGAGTCCGGACAGCCCCAGCATTTT.

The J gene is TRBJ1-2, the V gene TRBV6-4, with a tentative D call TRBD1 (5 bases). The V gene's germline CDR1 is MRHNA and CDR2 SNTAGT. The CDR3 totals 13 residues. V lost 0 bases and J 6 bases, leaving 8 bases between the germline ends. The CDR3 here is CASSDSPGHGYTF. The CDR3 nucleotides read TGTGCCAGCAGTGACTCGCCAGGGCATGGCTACACCTTC.

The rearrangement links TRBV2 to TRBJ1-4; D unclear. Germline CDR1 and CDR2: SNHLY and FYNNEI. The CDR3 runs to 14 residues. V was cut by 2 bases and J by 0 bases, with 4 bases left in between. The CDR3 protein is CASSERATNEKLFF. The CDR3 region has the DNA TGTGCCAGCAGTGAACGGGCAACTAATGAAAAACTGTTTTTT.

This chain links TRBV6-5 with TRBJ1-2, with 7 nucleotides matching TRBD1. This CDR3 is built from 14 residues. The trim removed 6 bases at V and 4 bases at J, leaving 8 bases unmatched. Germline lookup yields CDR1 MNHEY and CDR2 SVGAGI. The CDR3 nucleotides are TGTGCCAGCAGAACAGGGGAATTGTTCTATGGCTACACCTTC. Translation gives CASRTGELFYGYTF.

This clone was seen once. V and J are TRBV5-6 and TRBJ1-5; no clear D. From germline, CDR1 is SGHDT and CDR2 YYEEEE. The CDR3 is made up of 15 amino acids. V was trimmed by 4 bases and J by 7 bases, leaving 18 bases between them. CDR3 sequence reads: CASSPRGRAGQPQHF. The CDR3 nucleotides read TGTGCCAGCAGCCCACGAGGACGGGCCGGACAGCCCCAGCATTTT.

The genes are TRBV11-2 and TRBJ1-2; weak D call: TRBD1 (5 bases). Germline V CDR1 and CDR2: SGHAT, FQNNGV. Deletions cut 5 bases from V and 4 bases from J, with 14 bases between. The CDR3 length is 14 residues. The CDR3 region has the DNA TGTGCCAGCAGCCAAACGTTGAGGGGCTATGGCTACACCTTC. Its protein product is CASSQTLRGYGYTF.

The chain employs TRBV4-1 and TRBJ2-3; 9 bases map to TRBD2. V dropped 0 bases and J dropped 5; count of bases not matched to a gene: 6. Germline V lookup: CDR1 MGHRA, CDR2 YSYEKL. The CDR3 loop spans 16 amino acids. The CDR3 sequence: CASSQEASGNVDTQYF. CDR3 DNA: TGCGCCAGCAGCCAAGAGGCTAGCGGGAATGTAGATACGCAGTATTTT.

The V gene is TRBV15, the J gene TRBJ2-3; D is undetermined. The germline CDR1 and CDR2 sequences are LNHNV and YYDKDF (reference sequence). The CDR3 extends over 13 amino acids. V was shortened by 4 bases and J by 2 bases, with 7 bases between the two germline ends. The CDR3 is CATSNGPTDTQYF. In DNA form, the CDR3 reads TGTGCCACCAGCAACGGTCCCACAGATACGCAGTATTTT.

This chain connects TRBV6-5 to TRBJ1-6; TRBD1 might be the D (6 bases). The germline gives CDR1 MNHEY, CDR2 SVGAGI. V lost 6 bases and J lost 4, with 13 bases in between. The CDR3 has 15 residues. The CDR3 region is CASRRPDSYNSPLHF. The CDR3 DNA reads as TGTGCCAGCAGGAGGCCGGACAGTTATAATTCACCCCTCCACTTT.

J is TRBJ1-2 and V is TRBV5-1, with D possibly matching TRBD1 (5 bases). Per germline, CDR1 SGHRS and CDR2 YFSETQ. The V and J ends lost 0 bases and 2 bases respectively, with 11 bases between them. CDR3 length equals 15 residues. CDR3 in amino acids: CASSLGGKLNYGYTF. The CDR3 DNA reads TGCGCCAGCAGCTTGGGGGGGAAGCTAAACTATGGCTACACCTTC.

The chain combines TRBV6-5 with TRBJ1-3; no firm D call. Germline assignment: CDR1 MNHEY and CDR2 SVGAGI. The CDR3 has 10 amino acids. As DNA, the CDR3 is TGTGGGGTGCGGGGAAACACCATATATTTT. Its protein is CGVRGNTIYF.

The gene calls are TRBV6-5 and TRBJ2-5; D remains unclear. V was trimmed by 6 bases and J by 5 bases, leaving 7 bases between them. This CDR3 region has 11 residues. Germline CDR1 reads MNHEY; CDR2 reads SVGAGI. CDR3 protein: CASSGFETQYF. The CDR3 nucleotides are TGTGCCAGCAGCGGGTTCGAGACCCAGTACTTC.

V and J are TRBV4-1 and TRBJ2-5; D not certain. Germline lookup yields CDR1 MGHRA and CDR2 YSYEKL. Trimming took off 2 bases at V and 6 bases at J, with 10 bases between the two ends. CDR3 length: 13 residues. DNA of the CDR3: TGCGCCAGCAGCCAAACCAAAACACAGACCCAGTACTTC. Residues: CASSQTKTQTQYF.

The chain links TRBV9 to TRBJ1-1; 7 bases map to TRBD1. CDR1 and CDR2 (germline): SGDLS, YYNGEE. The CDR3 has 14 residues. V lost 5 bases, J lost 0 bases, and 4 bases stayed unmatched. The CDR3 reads CASSRDRMNTEAFF. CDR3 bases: TGTGCCAGCAGTCGGGACAGAATGAACACTGAAGCTTTCTTT.

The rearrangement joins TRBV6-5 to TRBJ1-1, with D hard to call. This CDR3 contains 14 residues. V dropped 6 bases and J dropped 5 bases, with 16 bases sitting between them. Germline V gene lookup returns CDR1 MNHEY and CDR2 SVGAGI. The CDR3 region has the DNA TGTGCCAGCAGCATCGTTCTGGGTGGGACTGAAGCTTTCTTT. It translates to CASSIVLGGTEAFF.